This T cell receptor (beta chain) was sequenced in a study of radiation and T cells in renal cell carcinoma. Trimming took 4 bases from V and 0 from J, leaving 8 bases between them. The germline gives CDR1 SGDLS, CDR2 YYNGEE. The CDR3 covers 14 residues. The time point here: blood 2 weeks post-SBRT. The treatment here: 15 Gy SBRT to primary tumor, nephrectomy 4 weeks later. The protocol was immunoSEQ multiplex PCR, while the TCRdb copy is restricted to in-frame clones and leaves out a portion. The sample yields about 120,000 clones, about four fifths seen once. This sample comprised blood, obtained from a patient whose treatment included radiotherapy and nephrectomy. This TCR was recovered from a man in his fifties with renal cell carcinoma. The genes are TRBV9 and TRBJ1-3, with D perhaps matching TRBD1 (6 bases). The CDR3: CASSWDNSGNTIYF. CDR3 nucleotide sequence: TGTGCCAGCAGCTGGGACAACTCTGGAAACACCATATATTTT.